The sequence of this T cell receptor beta chain was determined in a study of T cells in Graves' hyperthyroidism and ophthalmopathy. Background on the study: At the time of initial diagnosis and before any treatment, peripheral blood was collected.

Ophthalmopathy patients all had a Clinical Activity Score of at least 3, a NOSPECS grade of at least 4 and disease under 3 months old. The study, taken as a whole, reports: Blood also showed most of the thyroid clonotypes that were expanded above 0.001.

Germline CDR1 is SGHRS and CDR2 is YFSETQ. J lost 4 bases, V lost 3 bases, and 15 bases had no gene match. The CDR3 contains 17 residues. The CDR3 regions of TCR beta were amplified from RNA transcripts. The study used the HTBI primer set for a first-round RT-PCR of the TCR CDR3. MiXCR, applied by TCRdb to the multiplex PCR reads, yields one record per CDR3 protein. In the table there are roughly 240,000 distinct CDR3 sequences, 15% to 20% of which are singletons. There are many counts of this clonotype. The antigen is unknown. Source material: blood. The V call is TRBV5-1, the J call TRBJ1-1; 7 bases line up with TRBD1. The TCR sequence derives from a woman younger than 30 with Graves' ophthalmopathy. DNA for the CDR3: TGCGCCAGCAGCTCCAACGGACAGGTTCGGGTCGGCACTGAAGCTTTCTTT. Translated: CASSSNGQVRVGTEAFF.